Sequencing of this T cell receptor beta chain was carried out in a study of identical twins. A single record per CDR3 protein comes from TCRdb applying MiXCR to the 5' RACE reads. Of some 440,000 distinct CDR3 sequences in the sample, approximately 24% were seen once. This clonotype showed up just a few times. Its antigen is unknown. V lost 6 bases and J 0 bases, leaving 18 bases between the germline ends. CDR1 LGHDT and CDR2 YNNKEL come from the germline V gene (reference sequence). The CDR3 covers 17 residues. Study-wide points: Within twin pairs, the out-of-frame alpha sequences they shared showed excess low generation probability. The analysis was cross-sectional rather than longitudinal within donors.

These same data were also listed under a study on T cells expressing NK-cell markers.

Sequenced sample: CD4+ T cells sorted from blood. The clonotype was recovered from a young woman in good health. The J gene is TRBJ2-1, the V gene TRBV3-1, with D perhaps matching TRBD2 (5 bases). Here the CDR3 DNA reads TGTGCCAGCAGACGCTCGCCACTAGTGAGCTCCTACAATGAGCAGTTCTTC. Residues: CASRRSPLVSSYNEQFF.